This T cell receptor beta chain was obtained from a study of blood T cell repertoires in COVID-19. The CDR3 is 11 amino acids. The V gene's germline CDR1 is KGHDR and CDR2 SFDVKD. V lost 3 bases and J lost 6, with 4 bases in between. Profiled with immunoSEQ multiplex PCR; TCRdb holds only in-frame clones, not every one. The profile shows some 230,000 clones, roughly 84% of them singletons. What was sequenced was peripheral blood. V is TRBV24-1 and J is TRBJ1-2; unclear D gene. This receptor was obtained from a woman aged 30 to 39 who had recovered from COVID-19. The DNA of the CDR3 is TGTGCCACCAGTGATCCGGATGGCTACACCTTC. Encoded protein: CATSDPDGYTF.